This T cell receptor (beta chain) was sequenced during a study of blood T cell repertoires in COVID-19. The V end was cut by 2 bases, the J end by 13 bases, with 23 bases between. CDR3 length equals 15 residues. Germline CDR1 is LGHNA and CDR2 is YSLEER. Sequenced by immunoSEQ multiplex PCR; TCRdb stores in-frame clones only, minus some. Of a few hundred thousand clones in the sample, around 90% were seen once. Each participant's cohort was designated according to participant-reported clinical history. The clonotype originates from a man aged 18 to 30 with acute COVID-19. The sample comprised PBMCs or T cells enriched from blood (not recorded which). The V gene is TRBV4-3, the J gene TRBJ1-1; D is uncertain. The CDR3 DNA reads TGCGCCAGCAGCCAATCCGGCAGCCGTCCATTAGGAGGTTTCTTT. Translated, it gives CASSQSGSRPLGGFF.